This T cell receptor (beta chain) came from a study of cytomegalovirus exposure and HLA in healthy donors. This clone was recorded once. The repertoire was sequenced with immunoSEQ multiplex PCR; TCRdb's copy has only in-frame clones and lacks some. The sample lists about 280,000 clones, 70% to 90% occurring once. The CDR3 runs 11 residues. Germline V gives CDR1 SNHLY, CDR2 FYNNEI. V lost 10 bases, J lost 6 bases, and 13 bases lay in between. While the first cohort had about 610 subjects, the donors belonged to the separate validation cohort of about 120 subjects. The sequence was obtained from a young woman in good health and CMV-seronegative. Sequencing input: PBMCs. The chain has TRBV2 and TRBJ2-7; TRBD1 might be the D (6 bases). The CDR3 sequence is CATRQVGEQYF. In DNA, the CDR3 is TGTGCCACCCGACAGGTAGGCGAGCAGTACTTC.